This entry lists 3 T cell receptor beta chains sequenced from one sample in a study of kidney transplant recipient with SARS-CoV-2 infection. TCRdb re-called the reads through MiXCR, storing one row per CDR3 protein. The sample gives under 300,000 distinct CDR3 sequences, roughly 26% of which show up once; 6% to 8.5% is in the top ten. This specimen was a blood sample, taken at baseline and on day 111 from a kidney transplant recipient. These receptor sequences come from a male patient in his thirties who had COVID-19 and was a kidney transplant recipient. Some T cells may originate from the graft donor.

Points on this clonotype: A much larger clone is a single base away; this may be a read error. J is TRBJ2-2 and V is TRBV11-2, with 9 bases lining up with TRBD1. Germline V gene sequence: CDR1 SGHAT, CDR2 FQNNGV. V was clipped by 1 base and J by 6 bases; unmatched bases: 3. The CDR3 loop spans 15 amino acids. The CDR3 here is CASSLGGTGPGELFF. The DNA for the CDR3 is TGTGCCAGCAGCTTAGGGGGGACAGGGCCCGGGGAGCTGTTTTTT. Complete variable domain (other parts from reference TRBV11-2 and TRBJ2-2): EAGVAQSPRYKIIEKRQSVAFWCNPISGHATLYWYQQILGQGPKLLIQFQNNGVVDDSQLPKDRFSAERLKGVDSTLKIQPAKLEDSAVYLCASSLGGTGPGELFFGEGSRLTVL.

Worth noting for this clonotype: A read error may be the cause here, since a much bigger clone is one base away. The chain carries TRBV7-6 and TRBJ1-4; 7 bases are shared with TRBD1. CDR3 size: 14 residues. Germline-derived CDR1 and CDR2 are SGHVS and FNYEAQ. The CDR3 DNA sequence: TGTGCCGGCAGCCCAGACAGGGCGACGGAAAAACTGTTTTTT. Translated, it gives CAGSPDRATEKLFF.

Note on this clonotype: A single base separates this from a much larger clone, so it may be a read error. This chain links TRBV3-1 with TRBJ1-5; no definite D call. The V end was cut by 2 bases, the J end by 3 bases, with 8 bases between. The germline V gene has CDR1 LGHDT and CDR2 YNNKEL (reference sequence). The CDR3 is 14 amino acids. CDR3 coding DNA: TGTGCCAGCAGCCAAAGGCTATTCAATCAGCCCCAGCATTTT. Protein sequence: CASSQRLFNQPQHF.